This T cell receptor (beta chain) was retrieved from a study of response to subunit inactivated influenza vaccine. Study-wide results and limits: Authors suggested few new T cells are recruited by each seasonal influenza vaccination.

The CDR3 runs 16 residues. The V gene's germline CDR1 is LGHNA and CDR2 YNFKEQ. Trimming took 0 bases from V and 0 from J, leaving 9 bases between them. A remark on this clonotype: What it binds is not known.

TCRdb re-called the RT-PCR reads with MiXCR, one entry per CDR3 protein. Counted here are hundreds of thousands of distinct CDR3 sequences, roughly 23% occurring once; the ten biggest clones make up over 1.5%. The sequence was obtained from a man aged 45-65 years who received an inactivated influenza vaccine. This specimen consisted of CD4+ T cells sorted from PBMCs, obtained 5 to 6 days after vaccination. The V and J genes are TRBV4-2 and TRBJ2-4; D gene unclear. CDR3 sequence: CASSQDGTVAKNIQYF. The CDR3 coding sequence is TGTGCCAGCAGCCAAGATGGAACGGTAGCCAAAAACATTCAGTACTTC.